One sample yielded the 28 T cell receptor beta chains listed below, sequenced in a study of neurological immune-mediated disorders. Specified time point: technical triplicate 3. From the 5' RACE reads, TCRdb called clonotypes with MiXCR, one entry per CDR3 protein. The data show some 48,000 distinct CDR3 sequences, with approximately 21% seen just once and about 4.5% held by the top ten. Sequencing was carried out using PBMCs. The source is a man between 60 and 75 years old with HTLV-1-associated myelopathy (HAM/TSP).

This clonotype has a count of ten or more. The chain employs TRBV20-1 and TRBJ2-7, with D perhaps TRBD2 (6 bases). This CDR3 spans 14 amino acids. Trimming removed 1 base at V and 4 bases at J, with 14 bases between. Germline V gene sequence: CDR1 DFQATT, CDR2 SNEGSKA (reference sequence). CDR3: CSARAPRGGYEQYF. CDR3 nucleotide sequence: TGCAGTGCTAGAGCCCCCCGGGGAGGTTACGAGCAGTACTTC.

This clonotype was counted at least ten times. V and J are TRBV7-9 and TRBJ1-6; 8 positions match TRBD1. There are 15 residues in the CDR3. V lost 4 bases and J lost 7; bases outside the gene matches: 6. From germline, CDR1 is SEHNR and CDR2 FQNEAQ (reference sequence). The CDR3 coding sequence is TGTGCCAGCAGCTCTCAGGGGGCCGGGAATTCACCCCTCCACTTT. Its protein is CASSSQGAGNSPLHF.

V and J are TRBV29-1 and TRBJ1-1, with 8 positions matching TRBD1. The CDR3 extends over 14 amino acids. V lost 6 bases to trimming and J lost 6 bases; unmatched junction nucleotides: 12. The germline V gene encodes CDR1 SQVTM and CDR2 ANQGSEA. DNA for the CDR3: TGCAGCGTGATTGGACAGGGAGGCTTTTCTGAAGCTTTCTTT. Its protein is CSVIGQGGFSEAFF.

The CDR3: CASSQGGSSYEQYF. CDR3 in DNA: TGTGCCAGCAGTCAAGGGGGGAGCTCCTACGAGCAGTACTTC. The chain combines TRBV6-6 with TRBJ2-7; D tentatively reads TRBD1 or TRBD2 (6 bases each). V lost 5 bases and J 0 bases, leaving 11 bases between the germline ends. The CDR3 has 14 amino acids. Germline V gene lookup returns CDR1 MNHNY and CDR2 SVGAGI (reference sequence).

There are many counts of this clonotype. The V gene is TRBV12-3 or TRBV12-4, the J gene TRBJ1-5; TRBD1 aligns across 11 bases. The CDR3 runs to 19 residues. J gave up 7 bases and V 5 bases, and 19 bases lay outside the gene matches. The CDR3 DNA is TGTGCCAGCAGTCCCGGGACAGGGGGTAGTATAGGTCGAAAACAGCCCCAGCATTTT. This codes for CASSPGTGGSIGRKQPQHF.

V is TRBV11-2 and J is TRBJ1-2; no firm D call. The CDR3 sequence is 14 residues long. Trimming took 3 bases from V and 3 from J, leaving 11 bases between them. Germline-derived CDR1 and CDR2 are SGHAT and FQNNGV. This CDR3 reads CASSFIGTDYGYTF. CDR3 nucleotides: TGTGCCAGCAGCTTCATAGGTACAGACTATGGCTACACCTTC. The full variable domain, rest sourced from reference TRBV11-2 and TRBJ1-2, is EAGVAQSPRYKIIEKRQSVAFWCNPISGHATLYWYQQILGQGPKLLIQFQNNGVVDDSQLPKDRFSAERLKGVDSTLKIQPAKLEDSAVYLCASSFIGTDYGYTFGSGTRLTVV.

This clonotype appeared many times. A junction end diverges from the germline sequence, so it may reflect a read error. The genes are TRBV20-1 and TRBJ2-7, with 16 bases that match TRBD2. The CDR3 has 18 amino acids. CDR1 is DFQATT, CDR2 SNEGSKA, per germline (reference sequence). CDR3 nucleotides: TGCAGCGCTAGAGATGGGGGACTAGCGGGAGGGCCCCCTTACGAGCAGTACTTC. Encoded protein: CSARDGGLAGGPPYEQYF.

This clonotype was observed at least ten times. The genes are TRBV5-1 and TRBJ1-1, with TRBD1 matching 9 bases. The V and J ends lost 0 bases and 4 bases, in that order; junction bases with no gene match: 1. This CDR3 has 14 residues. Germline V gene sequence: CDR1 SGHRS, CDR2 YFSETQ. CDR3 coding DNA: TGCGCCAGCAGCTTGGGGGACAGGGTCACTGAAGCTTTCTTT. Its protein product is CASSLGDRVTEAFF.

This clonotype appeared many times. The V call is TRBV7-9, the J call TRBJ2-1, with 7 bases aligning to TRBD1. The CDR3 loop spans 16 amino acids. The germline gives CDR1 SEHNR, CDR2 FQNEAQ (reference sequence). J gave up 4 bases and V 1 base, and 7 bases lay outside the gene matches. The CDR3, as DNA: TGTGCCAGCAGCTTAGATCCCGGGACAGCGTACAATGAGCAGTTCTTC. Its translation: CASSLDPGTAYNEQFF.

This clonotype has at least ten counts. One end of the junction is discordant with germline, which a read error may explain. The gene calls are TRBV7-3 and TRBJ2-1, with a tentative D call TRBD2 (5 bases). Per germline, CDR1 SGHTA and CDR2 FQGTGA. CDR3 size: 12 residues. In nucleotides, the CDR3 is TGCGCCAGCAGCCCCTCGGGAAATGAGCAGTTCTTC. The encoded protein is CASSPSGNEQFF.

This clonotype was recorded many times. The rearrangement joins TRBV20-1 to TRBJ1-2, with TRBD1 matching over 8 bases. The CDR3 is 14 amino acids. Germline values: CDR1 DFQATT, CDR2 SNEGSKA (reference sequence). The trim removed 4 bases at V and 5 bases at J, leaving 9 bases unmatched. The CDR3 nucleotides read TGCAGTGCTAAACCGCCGGGACAGGCTTATGGCTACACCTTC. Amino acid sequence: CSAKPPGQAYGYTF.

This clonotype was seen many times. The chain links TRBV5-1 to TRBJ2-5; D might be TRBD1 or TRBD2, each matching 5 bases. The V gene's germline CDR1 is SGHRS and CDR2 YFSETQ. V shed 2 bases and J shed 3 bases, with 14 bases lying between them. This CDR3 has 15 residues. CDR3 residues: CASSFFPVGEETQYF. CDR3 in DNA: TGCGCCAGCAGCTTCTTTCCAGTGGGGGAAGAGACCCAGTACTTC. Supplemented by reference TRBV5-1 and TRBJ2-5, the full variable domain reads KAGVTQTPRYLIKTRGQQVTLSCSPISGHRSVSWYQQTPGQGLQFLFEYFSETQRNKGNFPGRFSGRQFSNSRSEMNVSTLELGDSALYLCASSFFPVGEETQYFGPGTRLLVL.

This clonotype was counted ten times or more. V usage is TRBV20-1 and J usage is TRBJ2-5, with D perhaps given as TRBD1 or TRBD2 (7 bases each). This CDR3 is 13 amino acids long. Germline V gene sequence: CDR1 DFQATT, CDR2 SNEGSKA (reference sequence). V gave up 6 bases and J gave up 2 bases, with 13 bases separating them. CDR3 protein: CSARGTAQETQYF. CDR3 coding DNA: TGCAGTGCGCGGGGGACAGCTCAAGAGACCCAGTACTTC.

This clonotype was detected ten times or more. V gene TRBV5-1 combines with J gene TRBJ2-3, with 9 bases that match TRBD2. The CDR3 is 13 amino acids. The germline CDR1 and CDR2 sequences are SGHRS and YFSETQ. V shed 6 bases and J 5 bases; nucleotides not matched to a gene: 4. This chain's CDR3 is CASKSSGRDTQYF. In DNA form, the CDR3 reads TGCGCCAGCAAGAGTAGCGGGAGAGATACGCAGTATTTT.

This clonotype has ten or more counts. The rearrangement links TRBV5-1 to TRBJ2-7; D gene ambiguous. The V gene's germline CDR1 is SGHRS and CDR2 YFSETQ. V was shortened by 5 bases and J by 1 base, with 19 bases between the two germline ends. This CDR3 is 16 amino acids long. In DNA form, the CDR3 reads TGCGCCAGCAGAAGAACGCAGTCGGATAGTTCCTACGAGCAGTACTTC. It is translated as CASRRTQSDSSYEQYF. The whole variable domain, filled in from reference TRBV5-1 and TRBJ2-7, reads KAGVTQTPRYLIKTRGQQVTLSCSPISGHRSVSWYQQTPGQGLQFLFEYFSETQRNKGNFPGRFSGRQFSNSRSEMNVSTLELGDSALYLCASRRTQSDSSYEQYFGPGTRLTVT.

The rearrangement links TRBV7-8 to TRBJ2-7; tentatively, D is TRBD1 (6 bases). The CDR3 runs to 15 residues. Trimming shortened V by 5 bases and J by 4 bases, and 18 bases separated the two germline ends. Germline V CDR1 and CDR2: SGHVS, FQNEAQ. CDR3 protein: CASSLDYRDPYEQYF. CDR3 nucleotide sequence: TGTGCCAGCAGCCTAGACTACAGGGATCCGTACGAGCAGTACTTC.

This clonotype has a count of ten or more. The CDR3 loop reads CASSQDVEDLIEDRVFEGYTF. CDR3 sequence (DNA): TGCGCCAGCAGCCAAGATGTGGAAGATCTTATCGAGGACAGGGTGTTTGAAGGCTACACCTTC. The chain uses TRBV4-1 and TRBJ1-2; TRBD1 agrees at 8 bases. Unmatched junction bases numbered 26, after V lost 0 bases and J lost 8 bases. CDR1 and CDR2 (germline): MGHRA, YSYEKL. The CDR3 extends over 21 amino acids.

There are many counts of this clonotype. The chain carries TRBV20-1 and TRBJ2-7; 12 nucleotides align to TRBD1. This CDR3 spans 17 amino acids. In germline, CDR1 is DFQATT, CDR2 SNEGSKA (reference sequence). With V trimmed by 0 bases and J by 2 bases, 8 bases remained unmatched. CDR3 residues: CSARDLMGTGGTYEQYF. CDR3 in DNA: TGCAGTGCTAGAGATCTAATGGGGACAGGGGGCACCTACGAGCAGTACTTC.

This clonotype was counted ten times or more. This chain uses TRBV5-1 with TRBJ1-5, with D hard to call. Trimming took 0 bases from V and 3 from J, leaving 10 bases between them. Germline V gives CDR1 SGHRS, CDR2 YFSETQ. CDR3 size: 15 residues. As DNA, the CDR3 is TGCGCCAGCAGCTTGGACGGCACATACAATCAGCCCCAGCATTTT. Translation: CASSLDGTYNQPQHF.

Notes on this clonotype: This may arise from a read error, as a much more abundant clone is one base away. CDR3 loop: CASNYRPGIEGNEQFF. The CDR3 coding sequence is TGTGCCAGCAACTACCGGCCCGGAATTGAGGGGAATGAGCAGTTCTTC. This chain links TRBV5-5 with TRBJ2-1; D assignment may be TRBD1 or TRBD2 (5 bases each). Trimming left V 6 bases short and J 7 bases short, with 23 bases between. There are 16 residues in the CDR3. Germline V CDR1 and CDR2: SGHKS, YYEKEE (reference sequence).

The sample holds many counts of this clonotype. The rearrangement joins TRBV20-1 to TRBJ2-7; tentatively, D is TRBD2 (5 bases). The CDR3 totals 15 residues. CDR1 and CDR2 (germline): DFQATT, SNEGSKA (reference sequence). V lost 4 bases and J 2 bases, leaving 18 bases between the germline ends. This chain's CDR3 is CSATRTGSVAYEQYF. The CDR3 coding sequence is TGCAGTGCTACTAGGACGGGATCGGTGGCCTACGAGCAGTACTTC.

This rearrangement joins TRBV3-1 to TRBJ2-7; D gene ambiguous. V shed 3 bases and J shed 2 bases, with 8 bases lying between them. The CDR3 totals 13 residues. The germline CDR1 and CDR2 sequences are LGHDT and YNNKEL (reference sequence). The CDR3 loop is CASSQNYAYEQYF. Written as DNA, the CDR3 is TGTGCCAGCAGCCAGAATTACGCCTACGAGCAGTACTTC.

This clonotype was recorded many times. This chain links TRBV5-1 with TRBJ2-4; 10 nucleotides align to TRBD2. J was trimmed by 11 bases and V by 4 bases; bases with no gene match: 15. The CDR3 length is 16 residues. Germline V gives CDR1 SGHRS, CDR2 YFSETQ. For the CDR3, the DNA is TGCGCCAGCAGCCCGGGAAGGACTAGCGGAGTATGGTTTCAGTACTTC. This translates into CASSPGRTSGVWFQYF.

This clonotype was recorded at least ten times. This chain connects TRBV20-1 to TRBJ1-1; TRBD1 agrees at 7 bases. CDR3 size: 14 residues. Germline trimming cut 2 bases from V and 3 bases from J; bases unmatched to any gene: 6. Germline values: CDR1 DFQATT, CDR2 SNEGSKA (reference sequence). The CDR3 sequence: CSARKGAGDTEAFF. CDR3 DNA: TGCAGTGCTAGAAAGGGGGCGGGGGACACTGAAGCTTTCTTT.

This clonotype was observed at least ten times. V usage is TRBV29-1 and J usage is TRBJ1-1; 7 bases are shared with TRBD1. In germline, CDR1 is SQVTM, CDR2 ANQGSEA. The CDR3 runs to 13 residues. The J segment lost 1 base and the V segment lost 6 bases, leaving 5 bases of the junction unmatched. The DNA of the CDR3 is TGCAGCGTCCGGCGGGACAGGAACACTGAAGCTTTCTTT. Its protein product is CSVRRDRNTEAFF.

This clonotype appeared many times. The genes are TRBV5-1 and TRBJ2-4; 8 nucleotides match TRBD2. The V and J ends lost 4 bases and 7 bases, in that order; junction bases with no gene match: 10. The germline gives CDR1 SGHRS, CDR2 YFSETQ. The CDR3 runs to 15 residues. Here the CDR3 reads CASSPMSASGNIQYF. DNA of the CDR3: TGCGCCAGCAGCCCCATGTCTGCTAGCGGGAACATTCAGTACTTC.

The chain joins TRBV5-1 to TRBJ2-7, with D tentatively TRBD2 (6 bases). There are 13 residues in the CDR3. CDR1 and CDR2 (germline): SGHRS, YFSETQ. V lost 4 bases, J lost 6 bases, and 14 bases lay in between. The CDR3 protein is CASSPWGVGEQYF. The CDR3 DNA sequence: TGCGCCAGCAGCCCCTGGGGGGTCGGCGAGCAGTACTTC.

As concerns this clonotype: This CDR3 fails to terminate in the conserved phenylalanine or tryptophan, so it likely reflects a read error. The chain combines TRBV12-3 or TRBV12-4 with TRBJ1-2; D may be TRBD1 (5 bases). CDR3 length equals 13 residues. V gave up 9 bases and J gave up 5 bases, with 16 bases separating them. The CDR3 loop reads CASTGEPIYGYTL. CDR3 coding DNA: TGTGCCAGTACAGGCGAACCCATATATGGCTACACCCTT.